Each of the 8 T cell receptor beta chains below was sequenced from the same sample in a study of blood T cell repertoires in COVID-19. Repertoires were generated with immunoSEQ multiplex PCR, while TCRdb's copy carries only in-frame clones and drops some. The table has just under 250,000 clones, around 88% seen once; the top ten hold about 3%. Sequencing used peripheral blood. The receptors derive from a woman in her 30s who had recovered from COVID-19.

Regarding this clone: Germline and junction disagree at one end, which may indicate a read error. This CDR3 reads CASSAAGQGADTQYF. In DNA, the CDR3 is TGCGCCAGCAGTGCGGCGGGACAGGGTGCAGATACGCAGTATTTT. This chain connects TRBV25-1 to TRBJ2-3, with TRBD1 identical over 9 bases. The length of the CDR3 is 15 residues. Germline lookup yields CDR1 MGHDK and CDR2 SYGVNS. Combining the CDR3 with reference TRBV25-1 and TRBJ2-3 gives the whole variable domain EADIYQTPRYLVIGTGKKITLECSQTMGHDKMYWYQQDPGMELHLIHYSYGVNSTEKGDLSSESTVSRIRTEHFPLTLESARPSHTSQYLCASSAAGQGADTQYFGPGTRLTVL.

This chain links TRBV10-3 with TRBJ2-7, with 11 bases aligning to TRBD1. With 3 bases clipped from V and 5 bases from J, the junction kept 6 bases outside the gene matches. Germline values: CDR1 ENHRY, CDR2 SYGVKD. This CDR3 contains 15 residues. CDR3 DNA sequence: TGTGCCATCAGTGAACCGGGACAGGGGGTCCACGAGCAGTACTTC. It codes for CAISEPGQGVHEQYF.

The CDR3 sequence: CASSPRDSGDPSSGNTIYF. The CDR3 nucleotides read TGTGCCAGCTCACCACGAGATTCCGGGGATCCGAGCTCTGGAAACACCATATATTTT. The V call is TRBV18, the J call TRBJ1-3; D is undetermined. The CDR3 is 19 amino acids. CDR1 is KGHSH, CDR2 LQKENI, per germline. The V end lost 1 base, the J end lost 0 bases, and 19 bases lay between the germline ends.

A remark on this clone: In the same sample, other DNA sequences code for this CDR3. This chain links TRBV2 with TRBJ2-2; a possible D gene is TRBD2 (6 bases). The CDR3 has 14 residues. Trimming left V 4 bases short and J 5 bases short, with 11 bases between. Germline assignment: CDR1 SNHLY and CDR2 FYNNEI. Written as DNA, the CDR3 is TGTGCCAGCAGTGGGCAGGGAGGTACCGGGGAGCTGTTTTTT. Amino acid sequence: CASSGQGGTGELFF.

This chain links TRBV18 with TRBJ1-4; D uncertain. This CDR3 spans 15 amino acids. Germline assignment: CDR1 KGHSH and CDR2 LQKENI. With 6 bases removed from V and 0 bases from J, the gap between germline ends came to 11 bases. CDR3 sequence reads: CASSSLGSTNEKLFF. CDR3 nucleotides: TGTGCCAGCTCGTCCCTAGGCTCAACTAATGAAAAACTGTTTTTT.

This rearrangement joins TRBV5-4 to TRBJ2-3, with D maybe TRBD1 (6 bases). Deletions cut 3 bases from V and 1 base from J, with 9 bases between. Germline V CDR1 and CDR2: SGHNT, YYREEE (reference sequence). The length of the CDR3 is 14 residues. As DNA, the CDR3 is TGTGCCAGCAGCTCGGGACACCGCACAGATACGCAGTATTTT. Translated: CASSSGHRTDTQYF.

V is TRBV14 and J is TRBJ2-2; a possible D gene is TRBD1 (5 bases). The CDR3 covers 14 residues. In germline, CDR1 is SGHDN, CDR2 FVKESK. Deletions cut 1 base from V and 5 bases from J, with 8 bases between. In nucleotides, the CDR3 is TGTGCCAGCAGCCAAGTTAGGGGAACCGGGGAGCTGTTTTTT. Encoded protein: CASSQVRGTGELFF.

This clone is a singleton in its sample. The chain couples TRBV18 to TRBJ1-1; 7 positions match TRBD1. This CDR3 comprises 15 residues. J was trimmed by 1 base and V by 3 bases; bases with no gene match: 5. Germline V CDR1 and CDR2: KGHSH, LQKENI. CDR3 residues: CASSPIGGTNTEAFF. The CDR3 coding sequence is TGTGCCAGCTCACCGATAGGGGGCACGAACACTGAAGCTTTCTTT.